These T cell receptor beta chains were read from a single sample in a study of shared clonotypes between healthy human individuals. Sequenced by immunoSEQ multiplex PCR; TCRdb stores in-frame clones only, minus some. The table lists about 770,000 clones, over 60% of them singletons, with over 1.5% in the top ten. Material for sequencing was memory CD4+ T cells sorted from blood. All receptors come from a woman aged 25 to 39 in good health. CDR3s include the opening cysteine and the closing phenylalanine or tryptophan. D genes are given only for firm matches. The listing skips clone size in some rows; elsewhere it reads once, few, many or a size class.

j_gene: TRBJ2-3; abundance: -; v_gene: TRBV5-6; d_gene: -; CDR3nt: TGTGCCAGCAGCCCCGTCGGGAGCACAGATACGCAGTATTTT; CDR3aa: CASSPVGSTDTQYF
j_gene: TRBJ2-3; abundance: -; v_gene: TRBV11-2; d_gene: -; CDR3nt: TGTGCCAGCAGCCAGGGACTTAGCACAGATACGCAGTATTTT; CDR3aa: CASSQGLSTDTQYF
j_gene: TRBJ2-6; abundance: many; v_gene: TRBV2; d_gene: -; CDR3nt: TGTGCCAGCAGCTTCTCTTCTGGGGCCAACGTCCTGACTTTC; CDR3aa: CASSFSSGANVLTF
j_gene: TRBJ2-3; abundance: few; v_gene: TRBV5-1; d_gene: TRBD1; CDR3nt: TGCGCCAGCAGCAAGGGGACAGGGCCCACAGATACGCAGTATTTT; CDR3aa: CASSKGTGPTDTQYF
j_gene: TRBJ2-1; abundance: -; v_gene: TRBV10-2; d_gene: -; CDR3nt: TGCGCCAGCAGTCGTGGGGGGTCCTACAATGAGCAGTTCTTC; CDR3aa: CASSRGGSYNEQFF
j_gene: TRBJ1-1; abundance: -; v_gene: TRBV21-1; d_gene: -; CDR3nt: TGTGCCAGCAGCAAACCGCCTGGATCGAACACTGAAGCTTTCTTT; CDR3aa: CASSKPPGSNTEAFF
j_gene: TRBJ2-5; abundance: -; v_gene: TRBV27; d_gene: TRBD1; CDR3nt: TGTGCCAGCAGTCTCACAGGGGGCAGTCCAGAGACCCAGTACTTC; CDR3aa: CASSLTGGSPETQYF
j_gene: TRBJ2-7; abundance: -; v_gene: TRBV5-1; d_gene: TRBD2; CDR3nt: TGCGCCAGCAGCTACCTAGCGGGAGAGGGGTACGAGCAGTACTTC; CDR3aa: CASSYLAGEGYEQYF
j_gene: TRBJ2-1; abundance: -; v_gene: TRBV21-1; d_gene: -; CDR3nt: TGTGCCAGCATTAACCGCGGGACCTACAATGAGCAGTTCTTC; CDR3aa: CASINRGTYNEQFF
j_gene: TRBJ2-3; abundance: few; v_gene: TRBV7-2; d_gene: TRBD2; CDR3nt: TGTGCCAGCAGCTCGGAGCGGGGTAGCACAGATACGCAGTATTTT; CDR3aa: CASSSERGSTDTQYF
j_gene: TRBJ2-7; abundance: -; v_gene: TRBV6-5; d_gene: TRBD1; CDR3nt: TGTGCCAGCAGCTCCCGGGGACAGGGTGTCTACGAGCAGTACTTC; CDR3aa: CASSSRGQGVYEQYF
j_gene: TRBJ1-5; abundance: -; v_gene: TRBV19; d_gene: -; CDR3nt: TGTGCCAGTAGTATGTCGGCAGCGGTTATGCCCCAGCATTTT; CDR3aa: CASSMSAAVMPQHF
j_gene: TRBJ2-3; abundance: -; v_gene: TRBV7-2; d_gene: TRBD2; CDR3nt: TGTGCCAGCAGCTTGGGACTATCAGATACGCAGTATTTT; CDR3aa: CASSLGLSDTQYF
j_gene: TRBJ2-2; abundance: once; v_gene: TRBV30; d_gene: -; CDR3nt: TGTGCCTGGAGCCCAGGGGGGGGACGGGGCACCGGGGAGCTGTTTTTT; CDR3aa: CAWSPGGGRGTGELFF
j_gene: TRBJ1-1; abundance: once; v_gene: TRBV7-9; d_gene: -; CDR3nt: TGTGCCAGCAGCCAGAGTGGAGGGACTGAAGCTTTCTTT; CDR3aa: CASSQSGGTEAFF
j_gene: TRBJ1-4; abundance: -; v_gene: TRBV7-9; d_gene: -; CDR3nt: TGTGCCAGCAGCTTAGAGGCGGATAATGAAAAACTGTTTTTT; CDR3aa: CASSLEADNEKLFF
j_gene: TRBJ1-2; abundance: -; v_gene: TRBV6-1; d_gene: TRBD1; CDR3nt: TGTGCCAGCAAAGACAGGGTATATGGCTACACCTTC; CDR3aa: CASKDRVYGYTF
j_gene: TRBJ2-5; abundance: -; v_gene: TRBV7-9; d_gene: -; CDR3nt: TGTGCCAGCAGGTCTAGTGGGGAGACCCAGTACTTC; CDR3aa: CASRSSGETQYF
j_gene: TRBJ1-4; abundance: -; v_gene: TRBV4-1; d_gene: TRBD1; CDR3nt: TGCGCCAGCAGCCCGACAGGGATCAATGAAAAACTGTTTTTT; CDR3aa: CASSPTGINEKLFF
j_gene: TRBJ2-7; abundance: -; v_gene: TRBV5-1; d_gene: -; CDR3nt: TGCGCCAGCACCCTGGCGGATGCGGCCTACGAGCAGTACTTC; CDR3aa: CASTLADAAYEQYF
j_gene: TRBJ2-1; abundance: -; v_gene: TRBV7-9; d_gene: -; CDR3nt: TGTGCCAGCAGCTTCTCCGGGACCTACAATGAGCAGTTCTTC; CDR3aa: CASSFSGTYNEQFF
j_gene: TRBJ1-4; abundance: -; v_gene: TRBV30; d_gene: TRBD1; CDR3nt: TGTGCCTGGGGGACCGGGACAGGGGATGAAAAACTGTTTTTT; CDR3aa: CAWGTGTGDEKLFF
j_gene: TRBJ2-1; abundance: -; v_gene: TRBV19; d_gene: TRBD2; CDR3nt: TGTGCCAGTAGTATGAGTAGCGGGAGGGGGTACAATGAGCAGTTCTTC; CDR3aa: CASSMSSGRGYNEQFF
j_gene: TRBJ1-5; abundance: -; v_gene: TRBV28; d_gene: -; CDR3nt: TGTGCCAGCAGTTCCTACCGACGGGGCTCCCATCAGCCCCAGCATTTT; CDR3aa: CASSSYRRGSHQPQHF
j_gene: TRBJ2-1; abundance: -; v_gene: TRBV4-1; d_gene: TRBD2; CDR3nt: TGCGCCAGCAGCCAAGACCCCCCCCTCCAGCGGGGATACAATGAGCAGTTCTTC; CDR3aa: CASSQDPPLQRGYNEQFF
j_gene: TRBJ2-2; abundance: -; v_gene: TRBV2; d_gene: -; CDR3nt: TGTGCCAGCAGCCCACAGGGATCCGGGGAGCTGTTTTTT; CDR3aa: CASSPQGSGELFF
j_gene: TRBJ2-7; abundance: -; v_gene: TRBV4-1; d_gene: -; CDR3nt: TGCGCCAGCAGCCGTGACCCCGGGCCCTACGAGCAGTACTTC; CDR3aa: CASSRDPGPYEQYF
j_gene: TRBJ2-1; abundance: few; v_gene: TRBV7-8; d_gene: TRBD2; CDR3nt: TGTGCCAGCAGCACAACGCGGACTAGCGGGAGGCGGTATTTCAATGAGCAGTTCTTC; CDR3aa: CASSTTRTSGRRYFNEQFF
j_gene: TRBJ1-1; abundance: -; v_gene: TRBV5-7; d_gene: TRBD1; CDR3nt: TGTGCCAGCAGCTTGGCGGGGGGGGACAGGGCCCACACTGAAGCTTTCTTT; CDR3aa: CASSLAGGDRAHTEAFF
j_gene: TRBJ1-2; abundance: -; v_gene: TRBV5-6; d_gene: -; CDR3nt: TGTGCCAGCAGGCGATCCTATGGCTACACCTTC; CDR3aa: CASRRSYGYTF
j_gene: TRBJ1-4; abundance: few; v_gene: TRBV19; d_gene: -; CDR3nt: TGTGCCAGTAACGACAGAACTAATGAAAAACTGTTTTTT; CDR3aa: CASNDRTNEKLFF
j_gene: TRBJ2-7; abundance: few; v_gene: TRBV27; d_gene: TRBD1; CDR3nt: TGTGCCAGCAGCTTTAGCGACAGGGCCACCTACGAGCAGTACTTC; CDR3aa: CASSFSDRATYEQYF
j_gene: TRBJ2-3; abundance: -; v_gene: TRBV7-9; d_gene: -; CDR3nt: TGTGCCAGCAGCATAGAAACAGATACGCAGTATTTT; CDR3aa: CASSIETDTQYF
j_gene: TRBJ1-5; abundance: -; v_gene: TRBV2; d_gene: -; CDR3nt: TGTGCCAGCAGCGTCGACGGTGAAGGTCAGCCCCAGCATTTT; CDR3aa: CASSVDGEGQPQHF
j_gene: TRBJ2-7; abundance: -; v_gene: TRBV7-3; d_gene: -; CDR3nt: TGTGCCAGCAGCTTAAAGTTTAGCCCGTCCTACGAGCAGTACTTC; CDR3aa: CASSLKFSPSYEQYF
j_gene: TRBJ1-5; abundance: -; v_gene: TRBV2; d_gene: -; CDR3nt: TGTGCCAGCAGACGGGGGGGAGGAGTAACTCAGCCCCAGCATTTT; CDR3aa: CASRRGGGVTQPQHF
j_gene: TRBJ2-7; abundance: -; v_gene: TRBV28; d_gene: -; CDR3nt: TGTGCCAGCAGTTTTGGTGGCGCCTCCTACGAGCAGTACTTC; CDR3aa: CASSFGGASYEQYF
j_gene: TRBJ1-2; abundance: few; v_gene: TRBV28; d_gene: TRBD1; CDR3nt: TGTGCCAGCAGCCTCCAGGGGGCGCGGGGCTACACCTTC; CDR3aa: CASSLQGARGYTF
j_gene: TRBJ2-4; abundance: -; v_gene: TRBV18; d_gene: TRBD1; CDR3nt: TGTGCCAGCTCATCCGGGACAGGGATGGCCAAAAACATTCAGTACTTC; CDR3aa: CASSSGTGMAKNIQYF
j_gene: TRBJ1-5; abundance: -; v_gene: TRBV6-1; d_gene: -; CDR3nt: TGTGCCAGCAGTGAACCGGCCGGTGCTCGTAATCAGCCCCAGCATTTT; CDR3aa: CASSEPAGARNQPQHF
j_gene: TRBJ2-1; abundance: few; v_gene: TRBV7-2; d_gene: -; CDR3nt: TGTGCCACTCTCCCTACAGTGGTCGGAACCTCCTACAATGAGCAGTTCTTC; CDR3aa: CATLPTVVGTSYNEQFF
j_gene: TRBJ1-2; abundance: -; v_gene: TRBV7-9; d_gene: -; CDR3nt: TGTGCCAGCAGCCCAAGCACCGGGGGGTTTGATCTAGGCTATGGCTACACCTTC; CDR3aa: CASSPSTGGFDLGYGYTF
j_gene: TRBJ2-1; abundance: -; v_gene: TRBV5-1; d_gene: -; CDR3nt: TGCGCCAGCAGATTCCTGGGCAATGAGCAGTTCTTC; CDR3aa: CASRFLGNEQFF
j_gene: TRBJ2-1; abundance: -; v_gene: TRBV5-1; d_gene: -; CDR3nt: TGCGCCAGCAGCATGGACAATGAGCAGTTCTTC; CDR3aa: CASSMDNEQFF